This TCR beta chain stems from a study of blood T cell repertoires in COVID-19. CDR3 length: 13 amino acids. Trimming pared 2 bases from V and 7 bases from J, leaving 9 bases between. The repertoire was sequenced with immunoSEQ multiplex PCR; TCRdb's copy has only in-frame clones and lacks some. This table has 87,000 or so clones, around 90% appearing once. This TCR was recovered from a woman between 50 and 59 years old with active or convalescent COVID-19. Sequencing used peripheral blood. The rearrangement joins TRBV12-3 or TRBV12-4 to TRBJ2-1; tentatively, D is TRBD1 (6 bases). The CDR3 region has the DNA TGTGCCAGCAGTTTATCTACAGGGAATGAGCAGTTCTTC. This translates into CASSLSTGNEQFF.